This T cell receptor beta chain came from a study of blood T cell repertoires in COVID-19. Looking at the study overall: Samples of COVID-19 (acute and convalescent) were obtained from the United States, Italy and Spain.

Per the germline V gene, CDR1 is LGHDT and CDR2 is YNNKEL (reference sequence). The CDR3 covers 14 residues. J was trimmed by 5 bases and V by 0 bases; bases with no gene match: 3. Participant ages covered about 18 to 95 years across 24 US areas. Clinical histories supplied by participants themselves formed the basis of cohort assignment. Some clones are missing from TCRdb's copy, which holds only in-frame ones; the method was immunoSEQ multiplex PCR. The sample lists hundreds of thousands of clones, 90% seen once, with roughly 1.6% in the top ten. Sequenced input: PBMCs or T cells enriched from blood (not recorded which). The receptor was isolated from a woman aged 18-29 years with acute COVID-19. The chain employs TRBV3-1 (or the pseudogene TRBV3-2) and TRBJ1-2; 7 positions agree with TRBD1. The DNA of the CDR3 is TGTGCCAGCAGCCAAGAGAGGGGGCGGTATGGCTACACCTTC. The encoded protein is CASSQERGRYGYTF.